The 5 T cell receptor beta chains presented below share a single source sample, sequenced in a study of OX40 agonist ivuxolimab in advanced cancers. The repertoire was sequenced with immunoSEQ multiplex PCR; TCRdb's copy has only in-frame clones and lacks some. There are tens of thousands of clones in the sample; 84% occur only once, and 2.1% lies in the top ten. The material was CD4+ or CD8+ T cells sorted from blood, obtained in a trial of the OX40 agonist ivuxolimab. These receptors all come from an adult with an advanced solid tumor such as melanoma, head and neck, liver or kidney cancer.

CDR3 protein: CASSNEGGKPTEQFF. DNA of the CDR3: TGTGCCAGTAGTAATGAGGGGGGGAAACCCACGGAGCAGTTCTTC. This chain uses TRBV19 with TRBJ2-1, with a weak D call TRBD2 (7 bases). CDR1 LNHDA and CDR2 SQIVND come from the germline V gene (reference sequence). V dropped 4 bases and J dropped 10 bases, with 20 bases sitting between them. This CDR3 region has 15 residues.

The J gene is TRBJ2-7, the V gene TRBV4-1; 7 bases align to TRBD1. The CDR3 contains 15 residues. Germline V gene lookup returns CDR1 MGHRA and CDR2 YSYEKL. The ends lost 0 bases at V and 7 bases at J; junction bases unmatched: 9. DNA of the CDR3: TGCGCCAGCAGCCAAGAGACGACAGGGCTGGGGGAGCAGTACTTC. This codes for CASSQETTGLGEQYF.

This clone was seen more than once but under ten times. The V call is TRBV5-5, the J call TRBJ2-7, with a possible D match to TRBD1 (5 bases). The germline V gene encodes CDR1 SGHKS and CDR2 YYEKEE (reference sequence). Trimming took 0 bases from V and 4 from J, leaving 23 bases between them. This CDR3 is built from 18 residues. CDR3 region: CASSLVGLRQGGFYEQYF. CDR3 DNA: TGTGCCAGCAGCTTGGTCGGTCTGAGGCAGGGTGGGTTTTACGAGCAGTACTTC. Full variable domain (missing parts from reference TRBV5-5 and TRBJ2-7): DAGVTQSPTHLIKTRGQQVTLRCSPISGHKSVSWYQQVLGQGPQFIFQYYEKEERGRGNFPDRFSARQFPNYSSELNVNALLLGDSALYLCASSLVGLRQGGFYEQYFGPGTRLTVT.

The gene calls are TRBV5-4 and TRBJ2-3, with TRBD1 identical over 7 bases. There are 14 residues in the CDR3. The germline gives CDR1 SGHNT, CDR2 YYREEE (reference sequence). Losses at the gene ends were 4 bases for V and 0 bases for J; bases not matched to a gene: 2. The CDR3 region is CASSLTGSTDTQYF. The CDR3 DNA reads as TGTGCCAGCAGCCTGACAGGGAGCACAGATACGCAGTATTTT.

CDR3 DNA sequence: TGTGCCAGCAGTGCACGATCGTCGCGAAGAGGGGTCCAAGAGACCCAGTACTTC. Translated: CASSARSSRRGVQETQYF. The rearrangement uses TRBV6-1 and TRBJ2-5, with D possibly being TRBD1 or TRBD2 (5 bases each). V lost 4 bases, J lost 1 base, and 22 bases lay in between. Germline CDR1 reads MNHNS; CDR2 reads SASEGT. CDR3 length: 18 amino acids.